Presented here are 12 T cell receptor beta chains from one specimen sequenced in a study of blood T cell repertoires in COVID-19. Assay: immunoSEQ multiplex PCR; the TCRdb copy retains only in-frame clones and omits some. The sample has 65,000 to 80,000 clones; approximately 89% are singletons. Sequenced material: peripheral blood. The source is a man in his fifties with active COVID-19.

The chain links TRBV11-1 to TRBJ2-1; D is possibly TRBD1 (5 bases). V was clipped by 3 bases and J by 6 bases, with 9 bases between them. CDR3 size: 13 residues. Germline V lookup: CDR1 SGHAT, CDR2 FQDESV (reference sequence). In nucleotides, the CDR3 is TGTGCCAGCAGCTTCTCCAGGGCCAATGAGCAGTTCTTC. Protein product: CASSFSRANEQFF.

This clone was detected a few times. This sequence joins TRBV28 and TRBJ2-3; TRBD2 matches 8 bases. Losses at the gene ends were 5 bases for V and 5 bases for J; bases not matched to a gene: 12. Germline V gene data show CDR1 as MDHEN and CDR2 as SYDVKM. CDR3 length equals 16 residues. DNA for the CDR3: TGTGCCAGCAGTCCCCAGGGACGGGAGGGCCAAGATACGCAGTATTTT. Protein product: CASSPQGREGQDTQYF.

The V and J genes are TRBV6-2 or TRBV6-3 and TRBJ2-1; TRBD2 is a possible D gene (5 bases). The CDR3 has 14 residues. CDR1 MNHEY and CDR2 SVGEGT come from the germline V gene. Trimming pared 4 bases from V and 0 bases from J, leaving 7 bases between. CDR3 region: CASSSGISYNEQFF. CDR3 sequence (DNA): TGTGCCAGCAGTTCCGGGATCTCCTACAATGAGCAGTTCTTC.

This rearrangement joins TRBV14 to TRBJ1-5; D is ambiguous. Trimming pared 2 bases from V and 3 bases from J, leaving 5 bases between. The CDR3 is made up of 13 amino acids. Germline values: CDR1 SGHDN, CDR2 FVKESK. This CDR3 is CASSQTTNQPQHF. The CDR3 DNA reads TGTGCCAGCAGCCAAACAACCAATCAGCCCCAGCATTTT.

This clone was seen a single time. The chain recombines TRBV11-2 with TRBJ1-4, with 9 nucleotides matching TRBD1. The CDR3 extends over 14 amino acids. The V and J ends lost 3 bases and 8 bases, in that order; junction bases with no gene match: 4. Germline CDR1 SGHAT, CDR2 FQNNGV. The CDR3 spells CASSLDRGSEKLFF. CDR3 coding DNA: TGTGCCAGCAGCTTGGACAGGGGTTCCGAAAAACTGTTTTTT. The whole variable domain, filled in from reference TRBV11-2 and TRBJ1-4, reads EAGVAQSPRYKIIEKRQSVAFWCNPISGHATLYWYQQILGQGPKLLIQFQNNGVVDDSQLPKDRFSAERLKGVDSTLKIQPAKLEDSAVYLCASSLDRGSEKLFFGSGTQLSVL.

This clone occurred a few times. The chain couples TRBV6-5 to TRBJ1-1, with unresolved D. Per the germline V gene, CDR1 is MNHEY and CDR2 is SVGAGI. CDR3 size: 13 residues. Deletions cut 0 bases from V and 7 bases from J, with 9 bases between. The CDR3 protein is CASSYSTGIEAFF. Written as DNA, the CDR3 is TGTGCCAGCAGTTACTCGACCGGGATTGAAGCTTTCTTT.

The sample holds a few counts of this clone. V gene TRBV11-2 combines with J gene TRBJ1-2; perhaps TRBD1 as D (5 bases). This CDR3 has 17 amino acids. The ends were cut back, 6 bases at V and 6 bases at J, with 26 bases in the middle. The germline gives CDR1 SGHAT, CDR2 FQNNGV. This CDR3 is CASSFPTVGSVEHGYTF. The CDR3 DNA reads as TGTGCCAGCAGTTTCCCGACAGTTGGGTCTGTAGAACATGGCTACACCTTC.

The gene calls are TRBV7-9 and TRBJ2-7, with TRBD1 matching 8 bases. The length of the CDR3 is 14 residues. Trimming took 7 bases from V and 5 from J; bases not matched to a gene: 10. Germline V CDR1 and CDR2: SEHNR, FQNEAQ (reference sequence). CDR3 nucleotide sequence: TGTGCCAGCATGGACCGGGACAGGTCCCACGAGCAGTACTTC. It codes for CASMDRDRSHEQYF.

This clone was seen a single time. CDR3 sequence (DNA): TGTGCCACCAGTGATCCCGGGACAGGGGGCCAGGAGACCCAGTACTTC. Translated, it gives CATSDPGTGGQETQYF. The rearrangement joins TRBV24-1 to TRBJ2-5; 12 bases fit TRBD1. The V gene's germline CDR1 is KGHDR and CDR2 SFDVKD. With V trimmed by 3 bases and J by 5 bases, 6 bases remained unmatched. The CDR3 has 16 amino acids.

The V gene is TRBV2, the J gene TRBJ2-7; possibly TRBD1 for D (5 bases). Germline values: CDR1 SNHLY, CDR2 FYNNEI. V gave up 7 bases and J gave up 6 bases, with 16 bases separating them. The length of the CDR3 is 13 residues. The CDR3 loop is CASNLQVLGEQYF. The CDR3 nucleotides are TGTGCCAGCAATCTACAGGTTTTAGGCGAGCAGTACTTC.

This sequence joins TRBV5-1 and TRBJ2-7; 8 positions agree with TRBD2. V gave up 3 bases and J gave up 3 bases; unmatched junction bases: 5. This CDR3 comprises 14 residues. The germline V gene has CDR1 SGHRS and CDR2 YFSETQ. The DNA for the CDR3 is TGCGCCAGCAGCTGGGGACTAGTTGGCTACGAGCAGTACTTC. It encodes CASSWGLVGYEQYF. Together with reference TRBV5-1 and TRBJ2-7, the CDR3 gives the full variable domain: KAGVTQTPRYLIKTRGQQVTLSCSPISGHRSVSWYQQTPGQGLQFLFEYFSETQRNKGNFPGRFSGRQFSNSRSEMNVSTLELGDSALYLCASSWGLVGYEQYFGPGTRLTVT.

The chain carries TRBV6-6 and TRBJ2-7; 9 nucleotides align to TRBD1. The CDR3 sequence is 15 residues long. Germline lookup yields CDR1 MNHNY and CDR2 SVGAGI (reference sequence). V lost 5 bases, J lost 5 bases, and 10 bases stayed unmatched. The CDR3 nucleotides read TGTGCCAGCAGTCCTCCGGGACAGGGATCCCACGAGCAGTACTTC. This translates into CASSPPGQGSHEQYF.